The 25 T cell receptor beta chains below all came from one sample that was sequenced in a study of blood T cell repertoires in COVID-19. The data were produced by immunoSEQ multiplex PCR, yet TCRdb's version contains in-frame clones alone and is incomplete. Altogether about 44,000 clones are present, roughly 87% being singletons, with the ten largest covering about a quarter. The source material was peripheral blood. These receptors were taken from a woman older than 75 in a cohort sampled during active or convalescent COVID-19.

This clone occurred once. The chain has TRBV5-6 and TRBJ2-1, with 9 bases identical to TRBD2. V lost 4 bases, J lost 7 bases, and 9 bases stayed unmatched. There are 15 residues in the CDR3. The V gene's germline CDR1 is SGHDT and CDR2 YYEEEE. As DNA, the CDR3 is TGTGCCAGCAGCCGCGGCATGGCGGGGGGGAATGAGCAGTTCTTC. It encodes CASSRGMAGGNEQFF.

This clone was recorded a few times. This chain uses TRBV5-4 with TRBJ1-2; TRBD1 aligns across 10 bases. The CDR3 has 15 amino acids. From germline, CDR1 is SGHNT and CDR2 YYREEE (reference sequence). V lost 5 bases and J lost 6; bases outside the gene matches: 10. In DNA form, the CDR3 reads TGTGCCAGCAGGGACCCCGGGACAGGGGAAAATGGCTACACCTTC. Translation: CASRDPGTGENGYTF.

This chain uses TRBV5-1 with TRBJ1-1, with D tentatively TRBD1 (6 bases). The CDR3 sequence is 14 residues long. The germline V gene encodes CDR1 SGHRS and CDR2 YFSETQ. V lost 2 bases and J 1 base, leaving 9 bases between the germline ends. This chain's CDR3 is CASSFGGPNTEAFF. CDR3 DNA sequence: TGCGCCAGCAGCTTCGGGGGGCCGAACACTGAAGCTTTCTTT. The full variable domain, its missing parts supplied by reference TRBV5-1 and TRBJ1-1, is KAGVTQTPRYLIKTRGQQVTLSCSPISGHRSVSWYQQTPGQGLQFLFEYFSETQRNKGNFPGRFSGRQFSNSRSEMNVSTLELGDSALYLCASSFGGPNTEAFFGQGTRLTVV.

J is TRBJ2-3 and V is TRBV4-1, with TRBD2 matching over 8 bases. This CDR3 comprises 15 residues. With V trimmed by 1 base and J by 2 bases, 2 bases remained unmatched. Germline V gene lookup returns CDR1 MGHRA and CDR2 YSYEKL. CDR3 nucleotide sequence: TGCGCCAGCAGCCAAGCGGGAGGGCTCACAGATACGCAGTATTTT. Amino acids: CASSQAGGLTDTQYF.

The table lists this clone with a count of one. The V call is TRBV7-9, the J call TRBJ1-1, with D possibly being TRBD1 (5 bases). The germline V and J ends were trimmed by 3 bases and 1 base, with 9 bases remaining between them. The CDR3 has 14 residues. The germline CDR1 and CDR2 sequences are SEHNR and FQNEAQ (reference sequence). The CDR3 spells CASSLTASNTEAFF. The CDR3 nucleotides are TGTGCCAGCAGCTTGACAGCGTCGAACACTGAAGCTTTCTTT. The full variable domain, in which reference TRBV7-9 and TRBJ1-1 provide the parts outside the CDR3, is DTGVSQNPRHKITKRGQNVTFRCDPISEHNRLYWYRQTLGQGPEFLTYFQNEAQLEKSRLLSDRFSAERPKGSFSTLEIQRTEQGDSAMYLCASSLTASNTEAFFGQGTRLTVV.

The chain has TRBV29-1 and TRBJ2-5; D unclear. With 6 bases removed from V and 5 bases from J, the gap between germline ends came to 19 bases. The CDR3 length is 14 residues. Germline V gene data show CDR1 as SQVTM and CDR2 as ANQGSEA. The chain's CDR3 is CSVPAPAGWETQYF. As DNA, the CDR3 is TGCAGCGTCCCCGCACCGGCAGGTTGGGAGACCCAGTACTTC. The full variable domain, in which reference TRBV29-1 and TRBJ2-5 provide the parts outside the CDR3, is SAVISQKPSRDICQRGTSLTIQCQVDSQVTMMFWYRQQPGQSLTLIATANQGSEATYESGFVIDKFPISRPNLTFSTLTVSNMSPEDSSIYLCSVPAPAGWETQYFGPGTRLLVL.

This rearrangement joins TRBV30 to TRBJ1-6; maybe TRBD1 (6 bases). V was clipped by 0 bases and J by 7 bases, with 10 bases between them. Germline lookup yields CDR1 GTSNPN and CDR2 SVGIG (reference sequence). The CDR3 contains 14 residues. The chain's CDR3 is CAWSVADRNSPLHF. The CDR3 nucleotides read TGTGCCTGGAGTGTTGCGGACAGAAATTCACCCCTCCACTTT.

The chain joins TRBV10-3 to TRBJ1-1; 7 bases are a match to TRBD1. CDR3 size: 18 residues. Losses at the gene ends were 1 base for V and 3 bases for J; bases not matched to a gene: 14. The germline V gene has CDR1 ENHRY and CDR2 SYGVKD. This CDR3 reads CAISEYRLGQQGDTEAFF. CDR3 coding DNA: TGTGCCATCAGTGAGTATAGGTTGGGACAGCAAGGGGACACTGAAGCTTTCTTT.

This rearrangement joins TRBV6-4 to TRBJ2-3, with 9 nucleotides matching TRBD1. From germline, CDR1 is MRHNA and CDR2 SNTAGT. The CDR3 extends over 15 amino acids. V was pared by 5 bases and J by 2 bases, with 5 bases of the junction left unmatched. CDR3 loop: CASSPGQGPTDTQYF. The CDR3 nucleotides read TGTGCCAGCAGTCCGGGACAGGGACCCACAGATACGCAGTATTTT.

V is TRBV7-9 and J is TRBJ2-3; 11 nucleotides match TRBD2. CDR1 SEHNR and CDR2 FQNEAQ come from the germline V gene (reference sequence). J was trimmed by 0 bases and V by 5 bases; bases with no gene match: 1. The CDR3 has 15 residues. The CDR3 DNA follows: TGTGCCAGCAGCCGACTAGCGGGGAGCACAGATACGCAGTATTTT. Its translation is CASSRLAGSTDTQYF.

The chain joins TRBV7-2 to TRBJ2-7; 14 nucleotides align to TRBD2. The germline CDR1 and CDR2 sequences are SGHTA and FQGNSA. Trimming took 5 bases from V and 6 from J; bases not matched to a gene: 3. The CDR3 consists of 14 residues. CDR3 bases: TGTGCCAGCAGCCCGGGACTAGCGGGAGTCGAGCAGTACTTC. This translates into CASSPGLAGVEQYF.

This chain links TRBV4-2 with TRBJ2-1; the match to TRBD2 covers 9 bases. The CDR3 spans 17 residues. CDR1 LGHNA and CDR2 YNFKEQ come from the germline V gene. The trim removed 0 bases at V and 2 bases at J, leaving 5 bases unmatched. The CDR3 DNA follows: TGTGCCAGCAGCCAAGAGTGGGCGGGGGGGACCTACAATGAGCAGTTCTTC. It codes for CASSQEWAGGTYNEQFF.

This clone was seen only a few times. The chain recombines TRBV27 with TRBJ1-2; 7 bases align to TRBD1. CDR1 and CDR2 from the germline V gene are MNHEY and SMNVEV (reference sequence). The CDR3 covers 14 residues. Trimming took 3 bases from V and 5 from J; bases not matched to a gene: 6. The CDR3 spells CASSFKGARYGYTF. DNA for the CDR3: TGTGCCAGCAGTTTCAAGGGGGCGCGATATGGCTACACCTTC.

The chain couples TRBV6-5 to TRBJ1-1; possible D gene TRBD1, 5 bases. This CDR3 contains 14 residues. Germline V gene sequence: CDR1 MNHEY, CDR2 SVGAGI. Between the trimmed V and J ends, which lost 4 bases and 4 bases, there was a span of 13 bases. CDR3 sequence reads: CASSFARASTEAFF. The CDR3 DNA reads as TGTGCCAGCAGTTTCGCCAGGGCCAGCACTGAAGCTTTCTTT.

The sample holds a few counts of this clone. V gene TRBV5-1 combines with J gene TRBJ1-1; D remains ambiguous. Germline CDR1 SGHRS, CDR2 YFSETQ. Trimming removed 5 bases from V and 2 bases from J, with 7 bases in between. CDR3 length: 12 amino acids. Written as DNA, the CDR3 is TGCGCCAGCAGGAACCTAAACACTGAAGCTTTCTTT. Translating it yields CASRNLNTEAFF. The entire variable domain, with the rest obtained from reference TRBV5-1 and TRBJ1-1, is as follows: KAGVTQTPRYLIKTRGQQVTLSCSPISGHRSVSWYQQTPGQGLQFLFEYFSETQRNKGNFPGRFSGRQFSNSRSEMNVSTLELGDSALYLCASRNLNTEAFFGQGTRLTVV.

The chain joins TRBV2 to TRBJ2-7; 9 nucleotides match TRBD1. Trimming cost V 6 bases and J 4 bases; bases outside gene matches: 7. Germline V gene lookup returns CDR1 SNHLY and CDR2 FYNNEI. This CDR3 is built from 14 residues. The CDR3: CASRKDRGPYEQYF. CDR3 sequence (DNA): TGTGCCAGCAGAAAGGACAGGGGTCCGTACGAGCAGTACTTC.

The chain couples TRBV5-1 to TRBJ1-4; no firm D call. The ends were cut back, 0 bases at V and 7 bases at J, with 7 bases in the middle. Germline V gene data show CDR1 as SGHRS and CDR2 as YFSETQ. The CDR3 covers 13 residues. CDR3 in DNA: TGCGCCAGCAGCTTGGACATCAGTGAAAAACTGTTTTTT. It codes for CASSLDISEKLFF.

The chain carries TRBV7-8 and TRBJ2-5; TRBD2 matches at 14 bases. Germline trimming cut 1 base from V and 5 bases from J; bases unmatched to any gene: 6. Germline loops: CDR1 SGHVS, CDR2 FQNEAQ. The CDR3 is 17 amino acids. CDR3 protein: CASSLVRLAGGRETQYF. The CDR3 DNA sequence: TGTGCCAGCAGCTTAGTCCGACTAGCGGGAGGGAGGGAGACCCAGTACTTC.

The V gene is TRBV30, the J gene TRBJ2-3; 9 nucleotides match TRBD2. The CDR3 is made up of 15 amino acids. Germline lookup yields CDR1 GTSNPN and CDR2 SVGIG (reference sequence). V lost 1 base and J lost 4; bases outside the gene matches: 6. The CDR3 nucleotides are TGTGCCTGGAGTGCCCTTCGCGGGGGGGCAGATACGCAGTATTTT. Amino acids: CAWSALRGGADTQYF.

CDR3 region: CASRAAGAGGNSDYGYTF. DNA for the CDR3: TGTGCCAGCAGAGCCGCGGGGGCAGGAGGGAATTCCGACTATGGCTACACCTTC. The chain recombines TRBV7-9 with TRBJ1-2; possibly TRBD1 for D (6 bases). CDR1 is SEHNR and CDR2 is FQNEAQ in the germline V gene (reference sequence). This CDR3 is built from 18 residues. Deletions cut 6 bases from V and 3 bases from J, with 26 bases between.

DNA for the CDR3: TGTGCCAGCAGCCAAGATTATCCCACTGAAGCTTTCTTT. It translates to CASSQDYPTEAFF. The chain employs TRBV3-1 (or the pseudogene TRBV3-2) and TRBJ1-1, with no clear D. The CDR3 is 13 amino acids. Trimming stripped 0 bases from V and 4 bases from J, with 6 bases between. From germline, CDR1 is LGHDT and CDR2 YNNKEL (reference sequence).

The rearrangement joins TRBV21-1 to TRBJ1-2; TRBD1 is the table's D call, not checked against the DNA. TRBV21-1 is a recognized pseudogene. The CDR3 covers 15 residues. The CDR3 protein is CASSIRQGSGYGYTF. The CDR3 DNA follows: TGTGCCAGCAGCATTAGACAGGGTAGTGGCTATGGCTACACCTTC.

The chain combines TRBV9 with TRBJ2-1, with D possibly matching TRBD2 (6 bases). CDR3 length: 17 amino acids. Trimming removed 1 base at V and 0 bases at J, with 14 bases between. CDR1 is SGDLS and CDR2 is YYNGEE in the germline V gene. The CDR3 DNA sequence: TGTGCCAGCAGCGTATCAGACGGGGGATACTCCTACAATGAGCAGTTCTTC. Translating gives CASSVSDGGYSYNEQFF. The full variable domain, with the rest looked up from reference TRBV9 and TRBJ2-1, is DSGVTQTPKHLITATGQRVTLRCSPRSGDLSVYWYQQSLDQGLQFLIQYYNGEERAKGNILERFSAQQFPDLHSELNLSSLELGDSALYFCASSVSDGGYSYNEQFFGPGTRLTVL.

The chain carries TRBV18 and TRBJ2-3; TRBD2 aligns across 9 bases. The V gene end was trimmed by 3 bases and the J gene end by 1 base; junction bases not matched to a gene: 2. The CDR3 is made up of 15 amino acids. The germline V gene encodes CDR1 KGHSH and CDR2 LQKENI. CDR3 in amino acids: CASSPQRGGTDTQYF. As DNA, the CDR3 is TGTGCCAGCTCACCTCAGCGGGGGGGCACAGATACGCAGTATTTT.

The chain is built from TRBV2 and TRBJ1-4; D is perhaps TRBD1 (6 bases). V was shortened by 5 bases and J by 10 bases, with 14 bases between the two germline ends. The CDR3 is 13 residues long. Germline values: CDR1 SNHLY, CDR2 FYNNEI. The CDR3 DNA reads TGTGCCAGCAGTTACGGACAGTTCGGAAAACTGTTTTTT. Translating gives CASSYGQFGKLFF. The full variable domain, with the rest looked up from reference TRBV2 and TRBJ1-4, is EPEVTQTPSHQVTQMGQEVILRCVPISNHLYFYWYRQILGQKVEFLVSFYNNEISEKSEIFDDQFSVERPDGSNFTLKIRSTKLEDSAMYFCASSYGQFGKLFFGSGTQLSVL.